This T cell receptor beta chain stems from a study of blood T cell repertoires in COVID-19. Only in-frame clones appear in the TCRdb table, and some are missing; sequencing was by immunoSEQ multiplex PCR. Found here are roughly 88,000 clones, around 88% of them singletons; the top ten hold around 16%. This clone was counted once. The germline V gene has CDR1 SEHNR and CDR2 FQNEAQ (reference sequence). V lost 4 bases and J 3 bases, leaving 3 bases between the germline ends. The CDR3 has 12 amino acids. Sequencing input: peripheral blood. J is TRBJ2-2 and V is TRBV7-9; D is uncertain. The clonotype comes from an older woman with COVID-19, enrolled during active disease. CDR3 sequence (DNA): TGTGCCAGCAGCTACTACACCGGGGAGCTGTTTTTT. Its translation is CASSYYTGELFF.